This TCR beta chain originates from a study of T-cell reconstitution after alpha-beta-depleted transplantation in children. Germline V gene lookup returns CDR1 SGHTA and CDR2 FQGNSA. V trimming: 5 bases; J trimming: 6 bases; junction bases outside the gene matches: 7. The CDR3 has 15 amino acids. This clonotype appeared a few times. A TCRbeta library incorporating unique molecular identifiers was prepared. A single record per CDR3 protein comes from TCRdb applying MiXCR to the PCR reads. The data contain a few hundred thousand distinct CDR3 sequences, about 24% of them singletons. This material consisted of PBMCs, mostly from graft donor cells, taken 360 days after TCRalphabeta/CD19-depleted stem cell transplant. The origin of this receptor is a female patient between 2 and 15 years old who had a stem cell transplant for congenital amegakaryocytic thrombocytopenia, so the T cells may come from the graft donor. The chain has TRBV7-2 and TRBJ2-1, with 10 nucleotides matching TRBD2. The CDR3 is CASSILAGVGNEQFF. The CDR3 DNA sequence: TGTGCCAGCAGCATTCTAGCGGGAGTTGGCAATGAGCAGTTCTTC.